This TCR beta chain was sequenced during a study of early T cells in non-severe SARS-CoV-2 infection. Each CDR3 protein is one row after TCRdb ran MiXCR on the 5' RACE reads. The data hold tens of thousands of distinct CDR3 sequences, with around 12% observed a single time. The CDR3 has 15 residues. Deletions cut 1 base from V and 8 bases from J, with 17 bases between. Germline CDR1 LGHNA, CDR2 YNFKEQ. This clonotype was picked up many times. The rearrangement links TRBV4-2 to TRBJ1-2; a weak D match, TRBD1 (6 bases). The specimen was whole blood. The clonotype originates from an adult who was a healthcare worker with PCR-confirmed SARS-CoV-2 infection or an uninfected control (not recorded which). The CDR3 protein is CASSQGTGASQGYTF. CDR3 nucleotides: TGTGCCAGCAGCCAAGGCACGGGGGCCTCCCAAGGCTACACCTTC.